The 25 T cell receptor beta chains in this list originate from one sample, sequenced in a study of cytomegalovirus exposure and HLA in healthy donors. PCR amplification relied on 60 Vbeta primers (plus 13 Jbeta primers). Generated by immunoSEQ multiplex PCR, the TCRdb table keeps only in-frame clones and is missing some. The data contain under 150,000 clones, more than 70% of them singletons. The sequenced sample consisted of PBMCs. The origin of the receptors is a man aged 45-65 years in good health and CMV-seropositive.

The rearrangement links TRBV5-1 to TRBJ1-1, with 10 bases lining up with TRBD1. Losses at the gene ends were 4 bases for V and 6 bases for J; bases not matched to a gene: 6. The CDR3 loop spans 14 amino acids. CDR1 is SGHRS and CDR2 is YFSETQ in the germline V gene. Here the CDR3 reads CASSQTGTGAEAFF. DNA for the CDR3: TGCGCCAGCAGCCAAACCGGGACAGGGGCTGAAGCTTTCTTT.

The genes are TRBV5-6 and TRBJ2-5; no reliable D call. Germline V CDR1 and CDR2: SGHDT, YYEEEE. V was pared by 2 bases and J by 2 bases, with 4 bases between. This CDR3 is built from 12 residues. The CDR3 coding sequence is TGTGCCAGCAGCTTCGGTCAAGAGACCCAGTACTTC. Translating it yields CASSFGQETQYF.

The rearrangement uses TRBV5-1 and TRBJ2-1, with a tentative D call TRBD2 (7 bases). The CDR3 contains 16 residues. Germline V gives CDR1 SGHRS, CDR2 YFSETQ. Trimming took off 5 bases at V and 2 bases at J, with 17 bases between the two ends. The CDR3 coding sequence is TGCGCCAGCAGGGCGGGGGCTCTTACTACCTACAATGAGCAGTTCTTC. Translated: CASRAGALTTYNEQFF.

The V gene is TRBV5-1, the J gene TRBJ2-2, with 8 bases fitting TRBD2. The J segment lost 4 bases and the V segment lost 4 bases, leaving 9 bases of the junction unmatched. The CDR3 runs to 16 residues. The germline gives CDR1 SGHRS, CDR2 YFSETQ. CDR3 sequence reads: CASSHLAGVSTGELFF. Written as DNA, the CDR3 is TGCGCCAGCAGCCATCTAGCGGGTGTAAGCACCGGGGAGCTGTTTTTT.

The rearrangement joins TRBV19 to TRBJ2-7; D unresolved. The germline CDR1 and CDR2 sequences are LNHDA and SQIVND (reference sequence). The CDR3 runs to 14 residues. The V gene lost 1 base and the J gene lost 1 base, with 8 bases spanning the gap. For the CDR3, the DNA is TGTGCCAGTAGTATAGGTGGAGCTTCCTACGAGCAGTACTTC. Translation: CASSIGGASYEQYF.

This clone was seen a handful of times. This chain joins TRBV6-5 and TRBJ1-2; D might be TRBD1 (6 bases). Germline CDR1 and CDR2: MNHEY and SVGAGI. Between the trimmed V and J ends, which lost 6 bases and 7 bases, there was a span of 18 bases. The CDR3 is 14 amino acids. The CDR3: CASRITGGHGGYTF. For the CDR3, the DNA is TGTGCCAGCAGGATAACCGGGGGGCATGGTGGCTACACCTTC.

The chain is built from TRBV18 and TRBJ1-1; possible D gene TRBD1, 5 bases. Germline-derived CDR1 and CDR2 are KGHSH and LQKENI. V was cut by 3 bases and J by 3 bases, with 11 bases left in between. CDR3 length: 14 residues. CDR3 bases: TGTGCCAGCTCACCCCTGGAAGGGGACACTGAAGCTTTCTTT. This translates into CASSPLEGDTEAFF.

The chain employs TRBV13 and TRBJ2-3; D is unclear. Trimming cost V 2 bases and J 0 bases, with 15 bases left between them. CDR1 is PRHDT and CDR2 is FYEKMQ in the germline V gene (reference sequence). The CDR3 spans 17 residues. CDR3 region: CASSLSGWRSSTDTQYF. The CDR3 DNA reads TGTGCCAGCAGCTTATCGGGTTGGCGCTCTAGCACAGATACGCAGTATTTT.

The V gene is TRBV20-1, the J gene TRBJ2-3; no definite D call. CDR3 size: 11 residues. V was clipped by 4 bases and J by 8 bases, with 10 bases between them. CDR1 DFQATT and CDR2 SNEGSKA come from the germline V gene (reference sequence). CDR3 loop: CSATTESTQYF. The CDR3 nucleotides read TGCAGTGCTACAACCGAGAGTACGCAGTATTTT.

This clone has just one count. V gene TRBV11-1 combines with J gene TRBJ2-2; D gene uncertain. The CDR3 runs to 14 residues. Trimming left V 5 bases short and J 1 base short, with 8 bases between. CDR1 SGHAT and CDR2 FQDESV come from the germline V gene (reference sequence). CDR3 region: CASSAIGNTGELFF. CDR3 nucleotide sequence: TGTGCCAGCAGCGCCATCGGGAACACCGGGGAGCTGTTTTTT.

V is TRBV11-3 and J is TRBJ2-5; no clear D gene. The CDR3 loop spans 15 amino acids. Trimming left V 1 base short and J 5 bases short, with 14 bases between. Germline lookup yields CDR1 SGHNT and CDR2 YENEEA. The CDR3 region is CASSLVRGGVETQYF. DNA of the CDR3: TGTGCCAGCAGCTTAGTCCGCGGCGGAGTGGAGACCCAGTACTTC.

The rearrangement joins TRBV7-2 to TRBJ2-5; perhaps TRBD2 as D (6 bases). The CDR3 spans 19 residues. V dropped 5 bases and J dropped 1 base, with 26 bases sitting between them. CDR1 SGHTA and CDR2 FQGNSA come from the germline V gene. The DNA of the CDR3 is TGTGCCAGCAGCCCCAGCTTTCTAGCGAGGACACATACCCAAGAGACCCAGTACTTC. As protein: CASSPSFLARTHTQETQYF.

The gene calls are TRBV5-4 and TRBJ1-2, with D unresolved. Germline V CDR1 and CDR2: SGHNT, YYREEE (reference sequence). The CDR3 contains 12 residues. Trimming cost V 0 bases and J 5 bases, with 5 bases left between them. The CDR3 sequence: CASSLGQYGYTF. The CDR3 DNA follows: TGTGCCAGCAGCTTGGGCCAGTATGGCTACACCTTC.

CDR3 DNA sequence: TGTGCCAGCAGCTTGAAACAGGGGGACACTGAAGCTTTCTTT. Protein product: CASSLKQGDTEAFF. The chain links TRBV5-4 to TRBJ1-1, with 8 positions matching TRBD1. From germline, CDR1 is SGHNT and CDR2 YYREEE (reference sequence). The CDR3 length is 14 residues. V was clipped by 1 base and J by 3 bases; unmatched bases: 2.

Only one count was recorded for this clone. The chain has TRBV18 and TRBJ1-1; 8 bases are shared with TRBD1. CDR1 KGHSH and CDR2 LQKENI come from the germline V gene. Germline trimming cut 0 bases from V and 0 bases from J; bases unmatched to any gene: 0. This CDR3 comprises 15 residues. The CDR3 sequence: CASSPPTGVNTEAFF. DNA for the CDR3: TGTGCCAGCTCACCACCGACAGGGGTGAACACTGAAGCTTTCTTT. Using reference TRBV18 and TRBJ1-1 for the parts outside the CDR3, the full variable domain is NAGVMQNPRHLVRRRGQEARLRCSPMKGHSHVYWYRQLPEEGLKFMVYLQKENIIDESGMPKERFSAEFPKEGPSILRIQQVVRGDSAAYFCASSPPTGVNTEAFFGQGTRLTVV.

The chain combines TRBV21-1 with TRBJ2-7; the table names TRBD1, a call not compared with the DNA. TRBV21-1 is marked as a pseudogene. The CDR3 covers 17 residues. In nucleotides, the CDR3 is TGTGCCAGCAGCAAAGTGGGGGCGAGGACAGGCTCCTACGAGCAGTACTTC. The encoded protein is CASSKVGARTGSYEQYF.

This chain links TRBV27 with TRBJ2-7; 10 bases fit TRBD1. The germline V gene has CDR1 MNHEY and CDR2 SMNVEV (reference sequence). J gave up 0 bases and V 8 bases, and 4 bases lay outside the gene matches. The CDR3 is 14 amino acids. The CDR3 is CASRDRGFSYEQYF. DNA of the CDR3: TGTGCCAGCCGGGACAGGGGATTCTCCTACGAGCAGTACTTC.

The V call is TRBV27, the J call TRBJ1-2; weak D call: TRBD1 (5 bases). V was trimmed by 2 bases and J by 4 bases, leaving 17 bases between them. CDR1 and CDR2 from the germline V gene are MNHEY and SMNVEV (reference sequence). This CDR3 is 16 amino acids long. CDR3 sequence reads: CASSLPGVERTYGYTF. The CDR3 coding sequence is TGTGCCAGCAGTTTACCGGGGGTAGAGCGCACCTATGGCTACACCTTC.

This chain joins TRBV9 and TRBJ1-2, with unresolved D. The V gene's germline CDR1 is SGDLS and CDR2 YYNGEE. This CDR3 has 14 amino acids. The ends were cut back, 4 bases at V and 3 bases at J, with 13 bases in the middle. This chain's CDR3 is CASSPRTSDYGYTF. As DNA, the CDR3 is TGTGCCAGCAGCCCTCGCACGAGTGACTATGGCTACACCTTC.

This sequence joins TRBV27 and TRBJ1-6, with D perhaps matching TRBD1 (6 bases). V was cut by 6 bases and J by 14 bases, with 23 bases left in between. Germline CDR1 reads MNHEY; CDR2 reads SMNVEV (reference sequence). This CDR3 has 15 amino acids. CDR3 residues: CASRPMTGPFGSLHF. As DNA, the CDR3 is TGTGCCAGCAGGCCGATGACAGGCCCGTTTGGGTCCCTCCACTTT.

The gene calls are TRBV12-5 and TRBJ1-2, with D possibly matching TRBD1 (5 bases). This CDR3 is 15 amino acids long. Germline CDR1 reads LGHNT; CDR2 reads FRNRAP. V lost 0 bases to trimming and J lost 2 bases, with 10 bases between them. CDR3 coding DNA: TGTGCTAGTGGTTTGGTAGGGGAAGCCAACTATGGCTACACCTTC. Protein: CASGLVGEANYGYTF.

The chain is built from TRBV5-1 and TRBJ1-1; D might be TRBD1 (5 bases). This CDR3 has 14 amino acids. With 2 bases removed from V and 2 bases from J, the gap between germline ends came to 10 bases. Germline V gene data show CDR1 as SGHRS and CDR2 as YFSETQ. The CDR3 DNA follows: TGCGCCAGCAGCTTAGGACACTTCAACACTGAAGCTTTCTTT. Amino acid sequence: CASSLGHFNTEAFF.

V gene TRBV7-8 combines with J gene TRBJ2-1; maybe TRBD2 (6 bases). V lost 2 bases to trimming and J lost 3 bases, with 14 bases between them. CDR3 length: 16 amino acids. Germline CDR1 SGHVS, CDR2 FQNEAQ. DNA of the CDR3: TGTGCCAGCAGCTTATACGGGGGACGGGGCTACAATGAGCAGTTCTTC. It translates to CASSLYGGRGYNEQFF. Variable domain in full (rest from reference TRBV7-8 and TRBJ2-1): GAGVSQSPRYKVAKRGQDVALRCDPISGHVSLFWYQQALGQGPEFLTYFQNEAQLDKSGLPSDRFFAERPEGSVSTLKIQRTQQEDSAVYLCASSLYGGRGYNEQFFGPGTRLTVL.

J is TRBJ2-3 and V is TRBV15; D may be TRBD2 (5 bases). The CDR3 covers 13 residues. Per the germline V gene, CDR1 is LNHNV and CDR2 is YYDKDF (reference sequence). V gave up 1 base and J gave up 4 bases, with 6 bases separating them. The DNA for the CDR3 is TGTGCCACCAGCAGAGGAGGGCCAGATACGCAGTATTTT. Translating it yields CATSRGGPDTQYF. Combining the CDR3 with reference TRBV15 and TRBJ2-3 gives the whole variable domain DAMVIQNPRYQVTQFGKPVTLSCSQTLNHNVMYWYQQKSSQAPKLLFHYYDKDFNNEADTPDNFQSRRPNTSFCFLDIRSPGLGDTAMYLCATSRGGPDTQYFGPGTRLTVL.

The chain recombines TRBV7-9 with TRBJ1-4; D is unclear. Per the germline V gene, CDR1 is SEHNR and CDR2 is FQNEAQ (reference sequence). Trimming took off 2 bases at V and 1 base at J, with 8 bases between the two ends. This CDR3 has 15 amino acids. The CDR3: CASSLSQRTNEKLFF. Here the CDR3 DNA reads TGTGCCAGCAGCTTATCACAGAGAACTAATGAAAAACTGTTTTTT.